This T cell receptor beta chain is drawn from a study of CD8 T cells in ankylosing spondylitis. For this clonotype: Its matching antigen is unknown.

Findings and caveats of the study: One TCR beta motif, made up of under ten highly homologous variants, appeared characteristic of ankylosing spondylitis blood. Matched synovial fluid from ankylosing spondylitis patients was reported to be enriched for disease-linked clones.

CDR3 size: 12 residues. Germline V gene data show CDR1 as LGHDT and CDR2 as YNNKEL (reference sequence). Trimming took 2 bases from V and 9 from J, leaving 11 bases between them. TCRdb re-called the 5' RACE reads through MiXCR, storing one row per CDR3 protein. This repertoire shows about 420,000 distinct CDR3 sequences, about a fifth found once; its top ten account for about 16%. J is TRBJ2-7 and V is TRBV3-1; possible D gene TRBD2, 5 bases. This sequence was found in a male donor with ankylosing spondylitis. Sequencing was carried out using blood, either unsorted or a sorted T cell fraction (not recorded which). The DNA for the CDR3 is TGTGCCAGCAGCCAAATCCATGGAGGGCAGTACTTC. It codes for CASSQIHGGQYF.